What follows are 20 T cell receptor beta chains derived from one specimen sequenced in a study of cytomegalovirus exposure and HLA in healthy donors. With 60 Vbeta and 13 Jbeta primers, the PCR was carried out. Only in-frame clones appear in the TCRdb table, and some are missing; sequencing was by immunoSEQ multiplex PCR. The table records about 150,000 clones, approximately 80% of them present only once. The sample comprised PBMCs. Receptors were obtained from a man aged 30 to 39 in good health and CMV-seropositive.

The chain uses TRBV18 and TRBJ1-2; D gene unclear. CDR1 and CDR2 from the germline V gene are KGHSH and LQKENI. The CDR3 has 14 amino acids. Trimming took 0 bases from V and 3 from J, leaving 8 bases between them. In DNA, the CDR3 is TGTGCCAGCTCACCACCGGAAGCGGACTATGGCTACACCTTC. It codes for CASSPPEADYGYTF.

The chain links TRBV28 to TRBJ2-7; D is perhaps TRBD1 (6 bases). The CDR3 runs 13 residues. Germline CDR1 reads MDHEN; CDR2 reads SYDVKM. Trimming cost V 8 bases and J 4 bases, with 15 bases left between them. The CDR3 is CASSPWGLYEQYF. The CDR3 DNA is TGTGCCAGCTCCCCCTGGGGGCTTTACGAGCAGTACTTC.

This clone was counted between two and nine times. The chain is built from TRBV7-9 and TRBJ2-1; D is ambiguous. The CDR3 runs to 9 residues. CDR1 is SEHNR, CDR2 FQNEAQ, per germline (reference sequence). Trimming took 5 bases from V and 14 from J, leaving 7 bases between them. CDR3 sequence (DNA): TGTGCCAGCAGCCCCGAGGAGTTCTTC. This translates into CASSPEEFF.

This chain's CDR3 is CASSPGPEVDTQYF. Written as DNA, the CDR3 is TGTGCCAGCAGCCCAGGCCCTGAAGTAGATACGCAGTATTTT. This rearrangement joins TRBV5-4 to TRBJ2-3; D is unresolved. The germline V gene has CDR1 SGHNT and CDR2 YYREEE (reference sequence). Trimming removed 4 bases from V and 5 bases from J, with 14 bases in between. The CDR3 totals 14 residues.

This chain uses TRBV10-1 with TRBJ2-5; D gene ambiguous. There are 14 residues in the CDR3. V shed 6 bases and J shed 3 bases, with 14 bases lying between them. The germline V gene has CDR1 WNHNN and CDR2 SYGVQD (reference sequence). The CDR3 DNA follows: TGCGCCAGCAGCAAAGACATTACAAAAGAGACCCAGTACTTC. It yields the protein CASSKDITKETQYF.

Concerning this clone: The germline gene is not matched at one end of the junction; a read error may be the cause. This chain joins TRBV7-9 and TRBJ2-7; 10 bases agree with TRBD1. CDR1 and CDR2 from the germline V gene are SEHNR and FQNEAQ (reference sequence). The CDR3 spans 16 residues. The CDR3 nucleotides read TGTTCCAGCAGCTTAAACCTCCGGGACAGGGGTTACGAGCAGTACTTC. It codes for CSSSLNLRDRGYEQYF.

The gene calls are TRBV18 and TRBJ2-3; TRBD1 aligns across 10 bases. Germline V CDR1 and CDR2: KGHSH, LQKENI. The CDR3 is made up of 16 amino acids. V lost 0 bases to trimming and J lost 5 bases; unmatched junction nucleotides: 5. The CDR3, as DNA: TGTGCCAGCTCACCACCCTCTGGACAGGGGGAAGATACGCAGTATTTT. Translation: CASSPPSGQGEDTQYF.

J is TRBJ2-2 and V is TRBV29-1; unclear D gene. The CDR3 covers 12 residues. From germline, CDR1 is SQVTM and CDR2 ANQGSEA. Trimming removed 4 bases from V and 3 bases from J, with 6 bases in between. The chain's CDR3 is CSVGRDTGELFF. In nucleotides, the CDR3 is TGCAGCGTTGGTCGGGACACCGGGGAGCTGTTTTTT.

This clone has only one observation. The chain links TRBV2 to TRBJ2-5; TRBD2 is a possible D gene (6 bases). The germline V and J ends were trimmed by 2 bases and 7 bases, with 23 bases remaining between them. CDR3 length: 17 amino acids. Germline CDR1 and CDR2: SNHLY and FYNNEI. The CDR3 sequence: CASSEKMWARVGGTQYF. CDR3 coding DNA: TGTGCCAGCAGTGAAAAGATGTGGGCCAGGGTCGGGGGGACCCAGTACTTC.

This chain links TRBV7-2 with TRBJ1-2; the D gene is possibly TRBD1 (5 bases). Germline V gene sequence: CDR1 SGHTA, CDR2 FQGNSA. V gave up 1 base and J gave up 7 bases, with 10 bases separating them. The CDR3 contains 13 residues. This CDR3 is CASSLEDRGGYTF. DNA of the CDR3: TGTGCCAGCAGCTTAGAGGATAGGGGTGGCTACACCTTC. Using reference TRBV7-2 and TRBJ1-2 for the parts outside the CDR3, the full variable domain is GAGVSQSPSNKVTEKGKDVELRCDPISGHTALYWYRQSLGQGLEFLIYFQGNSAPDKSGLPSDRFSAERTGGSVSTLTIQRTQQEDSAVYLCASSLEDRGGYTFGSGTRLTVV.

In this sample, this clone turned up a few times. This chain links TRBV28 with TRBJ1-2; D is undetermined. The V gene lost 2 bases and the J gene lost 5 bases, with 6 bases spanning the gap. Per the germline V gene, CDR1 is MDHEN and CDR2 is SYDVKM. The CDR3 consists of 12 residues. CDR3 bases: TGTGCCAGCAGTTTACAGGAATATGGCTACACCTTC. Translation gives CASSLQEYGYTF.

This clone was recorded once. The V call is TRBV27, the J call TRBJ2-7; D is perhaps TRBD1 (6 bases). The CDR3 extends over 15 amino acids. Germline lookup yields CDR1 MNHEY and CDR2 SMNVEV (reference sequence). The germline V and J ends were trimmed by 7 bases and 2 bases, with 18 bases remaining between them. CDR3 sequence: CASTTSDSAPYEQYF. For the CDR3, the DNA is TGTGCCAGCACCACCTCGGACAGTGCCCCCTACGAGCAGTACTTC.

The gene calls are TRBV13 and TRBJ2-1; D is undetermined. Trimming stripped 7 bases from V and 3 bases from J, with 16 bases between. CDR1 is PRHDT, CDR2 FYEKMQ, per germline (reference sequence). The CDR3 runs to 15 residues. CDR3 nucleotide sequence: TGTGCCAGCACTAGGTCGACGTATATCTACAATGAGCAGTTCTTC. Its translation is CASTRSTYIYNEQFF.

The chain recombines TRBV28 with TRBJ2-7, with D tentatively TRBD1 (6 bases). CDR1 and CDR2 from the germline V gene are MDHEN and SYDVKM. Between the trimmed V and J ends, which lost 3 bases and 1 base, there was a span of 13 bases. The CDR3 covers 15 residues. CDR3 region: CASSFSGATSYEQYF. CDR3 sequence (DNA): TGTGCCAGCAGTTTTTCAGGGGCTACATCCTACGAGCAGTACTTC.

This chain joins TRBV19 and TRBJ2-7; 8 bases are shared with TRBD1. Germline V CDR1 and CDR2: LNHDA, SQIVND (reference sequence). This CDR3 is built from 15 residues. With V trimmed by 0 bases and J by 5 bases, 6 bases remained unmatched. This CDR3 reads CASSIDGQGFDEQYF. The CDR3 DNA reads as TGTGCCAGTAGTATAGACGGACAGGGTTTCGACGAGCAGTACTTC.

This chain joins TRBV30 and TRBJ2-5, with D possibly being TRBD1 (6 bases). The CDR3 contains 13 residues. V was pared by 4 bases and J by 4 bases, with 13 bases between. CDR1 and CDR2 from the germline V gene are GTSNPN and SVGIG (reference sequence). CDR3 residues: CAWKQGMGETQYF. CDR3 nucleotides: TGTGCCTGGAAACAGGGAATGGGAGAGACCCAGTACTTC.

In this sample, this clone turned up once. This rearrangement joins TRBV7-6 to TRBJ2-2, with D possibly matching TRBD2 (6 bases). V was trimmed by 1 base and J by 1 base, leaving 10 bases between them. Germline V gene lookup returns CDR1 SGHVS and CDR2 FNYEAQ. This CDR3 comprises 16 residues. For the CDR3, the DNA is TGTGCCAGCAGCTTAGAGCGGGCGCTGAACACCGGGGAGCTGTTTTTT. Amino acids: CASSLERALNTGELFF.

The rearrangement joins TRBV19 to TRBJ1-5; D unresolved. Trimming took off 3 bases at V and 0 bases at J, with 12 bases between the two ends. The length of the CDR3 is 16 residues. Looked up from germline, CDR1 is LNHDA and CDR2 is SQIVND (reference sequence). Written as DNA, the CDR3 is TGTGCCAGTAGTATCCCCCTGGGCACTAGCAATCAGCCCCAGCATTTT. It yields the protein CASSIPLGTSNQPQHF.

This chain joins TRBV19 and TRBJ2-3; 7 positions match TRBD1. Germline values: CDR1 LNHDA, CDR2 SQIVND (reference sequence). V lost 6 bases and J lost 7; bases outside the gene matches: 7. This CDR3 contains 13 residues. The CDR3 nucleotides are TGTGCCAGTAGCACCGACAGGGCAAATACGCAGTATTTT. This codes for CASSTDRANTQYF.

As concerns this clone: The junction and the germline gene differ at one end; a read error may be behind it. The chain links TRBV7-7 to TRBJ2-1, with D unclear. The CDR3 contains 14 residues. The germline gives CDR1 SSHAT, CDR2 FNYEAQ (reference sequence). The CDR3 loop reads CASSLGHRDNEQFF. The CDR3 nucleotides are TGTGCTAGCAGCTTAGGTCACAGAGACAATGAGCAGTTCTTC.